This entry lists 27 T cell receptor beta chains sequenced from one sample in a study of tumor and adjacent non-tumor tissue in lung cancer. The template was RNA from unsorted bulk tissue. TCRbeta libraries were built with three rounds of nested PCR, modified from ARM-PCR. TCRdb itself ran the multiplex PCR reads through MiXCR, one entry per CDR3 protein. The table shows roughly 76,000 distinct CDR3 sequences, with less than 75% occurring only once. Sequencing was done on a sample of lung tumor tissue. These TCRs come from a woman in her seventies with non-small cell lung cancer.

In its sample, this clonotype ranks as medium-sized. This chain uses TRBV11-1 with TRBJ2-1; 10 bases map to TRBD1. CDR1 is SGHAT, CDR2 FQDESV, per germline (reference sequence). The V segment lost 5 bases and the J segment 8 bases; nucleotides outside the gene matches: 6. The CDR3 runs 14 residues. The CDR3 DNA reads as TGTGCCAGCAGCGGAGACAGGGGGCCTTATGAGCAGTTCTTC. It codes for CASSGDRGPYEQFF.

A word on this clonotype: Sequence at one end of the junction differs from germline and may be a read error. The rearrangement uses TRBV7-9 and TRBJ2-3, with 7 nucleotides matching TRBD1. Germline V gene lookup returns CDR1 SEHNR and CDR2 FQNEAQ (reference sequence). The CDR3 has 16 amino acids. The CDR3 bases are TGTGCCAGCACCCACGGGACAGACCCTAGCACAGATAAGCAGTATTTT. It encodes CASTHGTDPSTDKQYF.

Remarks on this clonotype: Relative to the germline gene, one junction end is altered; a read error may explain this. CDR3 sequence: CTSSGGDRDRGPQHF. The CDR3 coding sequence is TGTACCAGTAGTGGAGGGGACAGGGATCGGGGGCCCCAGCATTTT. The chain combines TRBV6-1 with TRBJ1-5; 9 nucleotides match TRBD1. The CDR3 totals 15 residues. Germline CDR1 reads MNHNS; CDR2 reads SASEGT.

For this clonotype: The junction departs from the called germline gene at one end, perhaps through a read error. This chain joins TRBV6-5 and TRBJ2-1; perhaps D is TRBD1 or TRBD2 (5 bases each). This CDR3 comprises 13 residues. Germline V gene lookup returns CDR1 MNHEY and CDR2 SVGAGI. Written as DNA, the CDR3 is TGTGCCAGCTCCCGGCTCGGGGCGAATGAGCAGTCCTTC. It specifies CASSRLGANEQSF.

On this clonotype: The junction differs from germline at one of its ends, possibly a read error. CDR3: CASGQDLCSIDTQYF. CDR3 DNA sequence: TGCGCCAGCGGCCAAGATTTGTGCAGCATAGATACGCAGTATTTT. The rearrangement joins TRBV4-1 to TRBJ2-3; D is unclear. Germline V gene data show CDR1 as MGHRA and CDR2 as YSYEKL. This CDR3 is built from 15 residues.

In regard to this clonotype: One end of the junction fails to match germline, which may point to a read error. V gene TRBV6-2 or TRBV6-3 combines with J gene TRBJ2-7, with 7 positions matching TRBD2. The CDR3 contains 14 residues. Germline CDR1 MNHEY, CDR2 SVGEGT. CDR3 sequence (DNA): TGTGCCAGCAGACGACTAGCTGGAGTGTATGAGGAGTGCTTC. Translating gives CASRRLAGVYEECF.

The CDR3 sequence: CLSSLQGSHYGYTF. CDR3 nucleotide sequence: TGTCTCAGCAGCCTTCAGGGGTCCCACTATGGCTACACCTTC. The chain couples TRBV28 to TRBJ1-2, with a tentative D call TRBD1 (6 bases). This CDR3 contains 14 residues. CDR1 and CDR2 (germline): MDHEN, SYDVKM.

For this clonotype: It is likely a read error, because the conserved phenylalanine at the end of the CDR3 is missing. The limits of the CDR3 on the DNA are not certain, so only TCRdb's listed CDR3 is given. This sequence joins TRBV5-5 and TRBJ2-1. Per the germline V gene, CDR1 is SGHKS and CDR2 is YYEKEE (reference sequence). The CDR3 length equals 15 residues, ends included. The CDR3 is CASSYTGGSYNEQLY.

On this clonotype itself: The missing conserved phenylalanine or tryptophan at the end of this CDR3 makes a read error likely. The gene calls are TRBV5-1 and TRBJ2-4; the match to TRBD1 covers 7 bases. The germline gives CDR1 SGHRS, CDR2 YFSETQ. The CDR3 covers 16 residues. The CDR3 spells CASTKGDRDSRNTQYI. The CDR3 DNA reads TGCGCCAGCACCAAGGGAGACCGGGACAGCAGAAACACTCAGTACATC.

Comment on this clonotype: The conserved closing phenylalanine or tryptophan is absent in this CDR3, likely reflecting a read error. This chain connects TRBV6-5 to TRBJ2-7; 9 nucleotides match TRBD1. This CDR3 region has 13 residues. Germline values: CDR1 MNHEY, CDR2 SVGAGI. The CDR3 sequence is CAATGQGRIVQYL. CDR3 bases: TGTGCAGCCACGGGACAGGGTCGCATCGTGCAGTACCTC.

Concerning this clonotype itself: It may be a read error: a sequence one base away is much more abundant. The genes are TRBV7-9 and TRBJ2-1; 12 bases agree with TRBD2. Germline V gene data show CDR1 as SEHNR and CDR2 as FQNEAQ (reference sequence). CDR3 length: 14 amino acids. CDR3 region: CTSRLAGATYEQFF. The CDR3 nucleotides read TGTACCAGCAGACTAGCGGGAGCGACGTATGAGCAGTTCTTC.

This clonotype was picked up many times. The chain joins TRBV6-1 to TRBJ1-5; unclear D gene. V was pared by 8 bases and J by 7 bases, with 15 bases between. CDR3 size: 13 residues. CDR1 is MNHNS, CDR2 SASEGT, per germline. DNA of the CDR3: TGTGCCAGCGACCTAAACGGGCGCCAGCCCCAGCATTTT. The encoded protein is CASDLNGRQPQHF.

To note about this clonotype: Since no conserved phenylalanine or tryptophan closes the CDR3, a read error is the likely cause. The chain carries TRBV29-1 and TRBJ2-3; D ambiguous. Germline lookup yields CDR1 SQVTM and CDR2 ANQGSEA. This CDR3 comprises 12 residues. The CDR3 here is CSVFTATDMQYV. CDR3 in DNA: TGCAGCGTCTTCACAGCTACAGATATGCAGTATGTT.

With respect to this clonotype: Relative to the germline gene, one junction end is altered; a read error may explain this. This sequence joins TRBV10-2 and TRBJ1-4; 7 bases agree with TRBD1. From germline, CDR1 is WSHSY and CDR2 SAAADI. The CDR3 runs 16 residues. This CDR3 is CASGEVPGQVNEKLVF. CDR3 sequence (DNA): TGCGCCAGCGGTGAGGTCCCCGGACAGGTTAATGAAAAACTGGTTTTT.

A remark on this clonotype: Here the CDR3 omits its conserved ending phenylalanine or tryptophan, so a read error is the likely source. It is unclear where the CDR3 begins or ends on the DNA, so no DNA is shown, and the CDR3 is as TCRdb lists it. The chain couples TRBV12-3 or TRBV12-4 to TRBJ1-5; no check of the table's D call, TRBD1, against the DNA was made. The CDR3 is made up of 15 amino acids, end residues included. CDR3 loop: CASSWGQVRNQPQHY.

The chain has TRBV20-1 and TRBJ2-2; 10 bases are a match to TRBD1. This CDR3 comprises 15 residues. Unmatched junction bases numbered 10, after V lost 7 bases and J lost 5 bases. Germline-derived CDR1 and CDR2 are DFQATT and SNEGSKA (reference sequence). DNA for the CDR3: TGCAGTGTTAGCGACAGGGGGCGGTGGACCGGGGAGCTGTTTTTT. It translates to CSVSDRGRWTGELFF.

The rearrangement joins TRBV6-5 to TRBJ1-3, with no clear D. Germline values: CDR1 MNHEY, CDR2 SVGAGI. CDR3 length: 14 residues. V lost 6 bases and J lost 2, with 11 bases in between. CDR3 coding DNA: TGTGCCAGCAGGCGGGAGACCCCTGGAAACACCATATATTTT. As protein: CASRRETPGNTIYF.

This chain joins TRBV6-2 or TRBV6-3 and TRBJ2-3, with TRBD2 matching 13 bases. This CDR3 is built from 18 residues. Germline CDR1 MNHEY, CDR2 SVGEGT. V lost 6 bases, J lost 2 bases, and 11 bases stayed unmatched. CDR3 loop: CASRIAGTSGNATDTQYF. CDR3 nucleotides: TGTGCCAGCAGAATCGCAGGGACTAGCGGGAATGCCACAGATACGCAGTATTTT.

V usage is TRBV11-3 and J usage is TRBJ2-1; 7 bases align to TRBD2. With V trimmed by 1 base and J by 8 bases, 8 bases remained unmatched. The germline CDR1 and CDR2 sequences are SGHNT and YENEEA. The CDR3 has 15 residues. The CDR3 DNA sequence: TGTGCCAGCAGCTTAGGACTAGCAGGGTACTATGAGCAGTTCTTC. This codes for CASSLGLAGYYEQFF.

The chain carries TRBV20-1 and TRBJ2-2; D is perhaps TRBD1 (5 bases). This CDR3 contains 15 residues. The ends were cut back, 0 bases at V and 9 bases at J, with 17 bases in the middle. Germline V CDR1 and CDR2: DFQATT, SNEGSKA (reference sequence). In DNA, the CDR3 is TGCAGTGCTAGAGATTACAGGTGGCCTGCCAGGGAGCTGTTTTTT. This codes for CSARDYRWPARELFF.

On this clonotype itself: At one end, the junction sequence differs from germline, possibly due to a read error. The CDR3 loop is CASSSSWGVQETLYF. The DNA for the CDR3 is TGTGCCAGCAGTTCTTCCTGGGGGGTCCAAGAGACCCTGTACTTC. The genes are TRBV6-5 and TRBJ2-5; weak D call: TRBD2 (6 bases). Per germline, CDR1 MNHEY and CDR2 SVGAGI. This CDR3 has 15 amino acids.

The rearrangement uses TRBV5-1 and TRBJ1-1, with D possibly being TRBD1 (6 bases). Trimming pared 3 bases from V and 13 bases from J, leaving 22 bases between. The germline V gene has CDR1 SGHRS and CDR2 YFSETQ. There are 14 residues in the CDR3. CDR3: CASSSGTMNTGDFF. CDR3 nucleotide sequence: TGCGCCAGCAGCTCCGGGACAATGAACACTGGAGATTTCTTT.

The chain employs TRBV29-1 and TRBJ2-1; 7 positions match TRBD1. The CDR3 covers 13 residues. Germline lookup yields CDR1 SQVTM and CDR2 ANQGSEA. J gave up 16 bases and V 3 bases, and 15 bases lay outside the gene matches. The CDR3 loop reads CSVEGLCGTALFF. As DNA, the CDR3 is TGCAGCGTTGAGGGGTTATGTGGGACAGCGTTATTCTTC.

To note about this clonotype: Sequence at one end of the junction differs from germline and may be a read error. V usage is TRBV29-1 and J usage is TRBJ2-7; possible D gene TRBD2, 6 bases. CDR1 and CDR2 (germline): SQVTM, ANQGSEA. The CDR3 has 13 amino acids. For the CDR3, the DNA is TGTAGCGTTAGCGCTAGCGCCTCCTACAAGCAGTACTTC. It specifies CSVSASASYKQYF.

Remarks on this clonotype: A much larger clone lies a single base off, so this may be a read error. The rearrangement joins TRBV24-1 to TRBJ1-5; 11 positions agree with TRBD1. The CDR3 has 15 residues. Germline CDR1 is KGHDR and CDR2 is SFDVKD. CDR3 DNA: TGTGCCATCAGTGACCCCGGACAGGGGGCGGGCCCCCAGCATTTT. Amino acid sequence: CAISDPGQGAGPQHF.

Comments on this clonotype: A much larger clone differs by one base, so this may be a read error. The CDR3 carries no conserved terminal phenylalanine or tryptophan, so it likely arises from a read error. The chain recombines TRBV28 with TRBJ2-4, with D unclear. Trimming pared 8 bases from V and 0 bases from J, leaving 14 bases between. Germline V lookup: CDR1 MDHEN, CDR2 SYDVKM. This CDR3 contains 15 residues. Here the CDR3 DNA reads TGTGCCAGCCTCAAGGCCCAGCTAGCCAAAAACATTCAGTACTAC. Its translation is CASLKAQLAKNIQYY.

This clonotype was found many times. Here the CDR3 DNA reads TGCGCCAGCAGCTTGGAAGGGATCTCTAGCACAGATACGCAGTATTTT. This sequence encodes CASSLEGISSTDTQYF. The gene calls are TRBV5-1 and TRBJ2-3; D is unresolved. From germline, CDR1 is SGHRS and CDR2 YFSETQ. The CDR3 has 16 residues. Trimming shortened V by 0 bases and J by 0 bases, and 11 bases separated the two germline ends.